The 12 T cell receptor beta chains listed next were all sequenced from one sample in a study of T cell clonotyping in hematopoietic cell transplantation (dated by TCRdb to the early 2020s). The intended sense of this specimen's time point label: 30 days after allo-HCT. Library prep was done by the immunoSEQ multiplex PCR assay. TCRdb retrieved this table from immuneACCESS and kept in-frame rearrangements only. Not all clones are present; in checked studies, unresolved V genes account for under half, and no reason is known for the remainder. Here the sample has about 10,000 clones; 75% to 85% occur a single time. The ten largest make up under 9.5% of the sample. Sequences were derived from PBMCs, sampled 30 days after allogeneic stem cell transplant. The receptors come from a female patient in her thirties or forties who had an allogeneic stem cell transplant from a related donor, so T cells may come from the graft donor. Some clones in this sample may be carry-over from other donors' samples.

This clone was detected only a few times. The CDR3 spells CASSFVVAGELFF. For the CDR3, the DNA is TGCGCCAGCAGCTTTGTTGTCGCCGGGGAGCTGTTTTTT. The chain links TRBV5-1 to TRBJ2-2; D remains ambiguous. Trimming cost V 2 bases and J 6 bases, with 8 bases left between them. Germline CDR1 and CDR2: SGHRS and YFSETQ. The CDR3 extends over 13 amino acids.

This chain joins TRBV5-4 and TRBJ2-2, with a possible D match to TRBD2 (6 bases). Trimming shortened V by 2 bases and J by 5 bases, and 19 bases separated the two germline ends. Germline V lookup: CDR1 SGHNT, CDR2 YYREEE (reference sequence). CDR3 length equals 17 residues. CDR3 DNA sequence: TGTGCCAGCAGCTTAGACCGCGGGCGGGATTGGACCGGGGAGCTGTTTTTT. Translation: CASSLDRGRDWTGELFF. Using reference TRBV5-4 and TRBJ2-2 for the parts outside the CDR3, the full variable domain is ETGVTQSPTHLIKTRGQQVTLRCSSQSGHNTVSWYQQALGQGPQFIFQYYREEENGRGNFPPRFSGLQFPNYSSELNVNALELDDSALYLCASSLDRGRDWTGELFFGEGSRLTVL.

This chain joins TRBV27 and TRBJ2-2; 7 bases are a match to TRBD1. There are 16 residues in the CDR3. CDR1 is MNHEY, CDR2 SMNVEV, per germline (reference sequence). V was pared by 2 bases and J by 6 bases, with 9 bases of the junction left unmatched. CDR3 bases: TGTGCCAGCAGTTTACGAGGGTTCCAGGGGGCCGGGGAGCTGTTTTTT. It is translated as CASSLRGFQGAGELFF.

The chain recombines TRBV2 with TRBJ1-1; D is ambiguous. This CDR3 has 13 amino acids. Germline loops: CDR1 SNHLY, CDR2 FYNNEI. Trimming removed 4 bases from V and 4 bases from J, with 10 bases in between. This CDR3 is CASSVDKSTEAFF. The CDR3 nucleotides read TGTGCCAGCAGTGTAGACAAATCCACTGAAGCTTTCTTT.

This clone was detected only a few times. The rearrangement uses TRBV10-1 and TRBJ2-7; D is ambiguous. The V end was cut by 3 bases, the J end by 0 bases, with 3 bases between. Germline CDR1 is WNHNN and CDR2 is SYGVQD (reference sequence). The CDR3 loop spans 12 amino acids. The CDR3 region is CASSDSSYEQYF. CDR3 coding DNA: TGCGCCAGCAGTGACAGCTCCTACGAGCAGTACTTC.

V and J are TRBV5-1 and TRBJ2-1; D is uncertain. CDR1 is SGHRS, CDR2 YFSETQ, per germline. The CDR3 runs to 11 residues. The germline V and J ends were trimmed by 3 bases and 4 bases, with 2 bases remaining between them. CDR3 nucleotide sequence: TGCGCCAGCAGCTCTTACAATGAGCAGTTCTTC. This encodes CASSSYNEQFF.

The chain couples TRBV7-9 to TRBJ2-7; a weak D match, TRBD2 (7 bases). Trimming stripped 7 bases from V and 5 bases from J, with 18 bases between. The CDR3 runs 14 residues. In germline, CDR1 is SEHNR, CDR2 FQNEAQ (reference sequence). The CDR3 DNA reads as TGTGCCAGCACCTCCGCGGGGGCGATTCACGAGCAGTACTTC. It is translated as CASTSAGAIHEQYF.

The chain is built from TRBV14 and TRBJ1-3, with D tentatively TRBD1 (5 bases). This CDR3 is built from 16 residues. Trimming took off 0 bases at V and 0 bases at J, with 9 bases between the two ends. The germline gives CDR1 SGHDN, CDR2 FVKESK. CDR3 amino acids: CASSQDPGHSGNTIYF. DNA for the CDR3: TGTGCCAGCAGCCAAGATCCCGGACACTCTGGAAACACCATATATTTT.

The chain uses TRBV6-6 and TRBJ1-3; TRBD1 might be the D (5 bases). Trimming cost V 4 bases and J 0 bases, with 10 bases left between them. Germline V gene sequence: CDR1 MNHNY, CDR2 SVGAGI (reference sequence). This CDR3 comprises 15 residues. In nucleotides, the CDR3 is TGTGCCAGCAGTTTCGACAGTGTCTCTGGAAACACCATATATTTT. Encoded protein: CASSFDSVSGNTIYF.

The gene calls are TRBV18 and TRBJ1-2; TRBD1 aligns across 9 bases. Germline-derived CDR1 and CDR2 are KGHSH and LQKENI. J gave up 6 bases and V 4 bases, and 9 bases lay outside the gene matches. The CDR3 loop spans 15 amino acids. The CDR3 DNA reads TGTGCCAGCTCACTACAACCCGGGACAGGGCATGGCTACACCTTC. Amino acids: CASSLQPGTGHGYTF.

This sequence joins TRBV21-1 and TRBJ2-7; the table assigns TRBD1, which was not confirmed against the DNA. TRBV21-1 is labeled a pseudogene. The CDR3 is 14 amino acids. In nucleotides, the CDR3 is TGTGCCAGCAGCTGTCAGGGGAGTTCCTACGAGCAGTACTTC. Its protein is CASSCQGSSYEQYF.

The V gene is TRBV2, the J gene TRBJ2-7; 9 nucleotides line up with TRBD1. CDR3 length: 13 amino acids. CDR1 is SNHLY and CDR2 is FYNNEI in the germline V gene. V trimming: 8 bases; J trimming: 5 bases; junction bases outside the gene matches: 7. This CDR3 reads CASANRGPNEQYF. CDR3 coding DNA: TGTGCCAGCGCCAACAGGGGGCCCAACGAGCAGTACTTC.